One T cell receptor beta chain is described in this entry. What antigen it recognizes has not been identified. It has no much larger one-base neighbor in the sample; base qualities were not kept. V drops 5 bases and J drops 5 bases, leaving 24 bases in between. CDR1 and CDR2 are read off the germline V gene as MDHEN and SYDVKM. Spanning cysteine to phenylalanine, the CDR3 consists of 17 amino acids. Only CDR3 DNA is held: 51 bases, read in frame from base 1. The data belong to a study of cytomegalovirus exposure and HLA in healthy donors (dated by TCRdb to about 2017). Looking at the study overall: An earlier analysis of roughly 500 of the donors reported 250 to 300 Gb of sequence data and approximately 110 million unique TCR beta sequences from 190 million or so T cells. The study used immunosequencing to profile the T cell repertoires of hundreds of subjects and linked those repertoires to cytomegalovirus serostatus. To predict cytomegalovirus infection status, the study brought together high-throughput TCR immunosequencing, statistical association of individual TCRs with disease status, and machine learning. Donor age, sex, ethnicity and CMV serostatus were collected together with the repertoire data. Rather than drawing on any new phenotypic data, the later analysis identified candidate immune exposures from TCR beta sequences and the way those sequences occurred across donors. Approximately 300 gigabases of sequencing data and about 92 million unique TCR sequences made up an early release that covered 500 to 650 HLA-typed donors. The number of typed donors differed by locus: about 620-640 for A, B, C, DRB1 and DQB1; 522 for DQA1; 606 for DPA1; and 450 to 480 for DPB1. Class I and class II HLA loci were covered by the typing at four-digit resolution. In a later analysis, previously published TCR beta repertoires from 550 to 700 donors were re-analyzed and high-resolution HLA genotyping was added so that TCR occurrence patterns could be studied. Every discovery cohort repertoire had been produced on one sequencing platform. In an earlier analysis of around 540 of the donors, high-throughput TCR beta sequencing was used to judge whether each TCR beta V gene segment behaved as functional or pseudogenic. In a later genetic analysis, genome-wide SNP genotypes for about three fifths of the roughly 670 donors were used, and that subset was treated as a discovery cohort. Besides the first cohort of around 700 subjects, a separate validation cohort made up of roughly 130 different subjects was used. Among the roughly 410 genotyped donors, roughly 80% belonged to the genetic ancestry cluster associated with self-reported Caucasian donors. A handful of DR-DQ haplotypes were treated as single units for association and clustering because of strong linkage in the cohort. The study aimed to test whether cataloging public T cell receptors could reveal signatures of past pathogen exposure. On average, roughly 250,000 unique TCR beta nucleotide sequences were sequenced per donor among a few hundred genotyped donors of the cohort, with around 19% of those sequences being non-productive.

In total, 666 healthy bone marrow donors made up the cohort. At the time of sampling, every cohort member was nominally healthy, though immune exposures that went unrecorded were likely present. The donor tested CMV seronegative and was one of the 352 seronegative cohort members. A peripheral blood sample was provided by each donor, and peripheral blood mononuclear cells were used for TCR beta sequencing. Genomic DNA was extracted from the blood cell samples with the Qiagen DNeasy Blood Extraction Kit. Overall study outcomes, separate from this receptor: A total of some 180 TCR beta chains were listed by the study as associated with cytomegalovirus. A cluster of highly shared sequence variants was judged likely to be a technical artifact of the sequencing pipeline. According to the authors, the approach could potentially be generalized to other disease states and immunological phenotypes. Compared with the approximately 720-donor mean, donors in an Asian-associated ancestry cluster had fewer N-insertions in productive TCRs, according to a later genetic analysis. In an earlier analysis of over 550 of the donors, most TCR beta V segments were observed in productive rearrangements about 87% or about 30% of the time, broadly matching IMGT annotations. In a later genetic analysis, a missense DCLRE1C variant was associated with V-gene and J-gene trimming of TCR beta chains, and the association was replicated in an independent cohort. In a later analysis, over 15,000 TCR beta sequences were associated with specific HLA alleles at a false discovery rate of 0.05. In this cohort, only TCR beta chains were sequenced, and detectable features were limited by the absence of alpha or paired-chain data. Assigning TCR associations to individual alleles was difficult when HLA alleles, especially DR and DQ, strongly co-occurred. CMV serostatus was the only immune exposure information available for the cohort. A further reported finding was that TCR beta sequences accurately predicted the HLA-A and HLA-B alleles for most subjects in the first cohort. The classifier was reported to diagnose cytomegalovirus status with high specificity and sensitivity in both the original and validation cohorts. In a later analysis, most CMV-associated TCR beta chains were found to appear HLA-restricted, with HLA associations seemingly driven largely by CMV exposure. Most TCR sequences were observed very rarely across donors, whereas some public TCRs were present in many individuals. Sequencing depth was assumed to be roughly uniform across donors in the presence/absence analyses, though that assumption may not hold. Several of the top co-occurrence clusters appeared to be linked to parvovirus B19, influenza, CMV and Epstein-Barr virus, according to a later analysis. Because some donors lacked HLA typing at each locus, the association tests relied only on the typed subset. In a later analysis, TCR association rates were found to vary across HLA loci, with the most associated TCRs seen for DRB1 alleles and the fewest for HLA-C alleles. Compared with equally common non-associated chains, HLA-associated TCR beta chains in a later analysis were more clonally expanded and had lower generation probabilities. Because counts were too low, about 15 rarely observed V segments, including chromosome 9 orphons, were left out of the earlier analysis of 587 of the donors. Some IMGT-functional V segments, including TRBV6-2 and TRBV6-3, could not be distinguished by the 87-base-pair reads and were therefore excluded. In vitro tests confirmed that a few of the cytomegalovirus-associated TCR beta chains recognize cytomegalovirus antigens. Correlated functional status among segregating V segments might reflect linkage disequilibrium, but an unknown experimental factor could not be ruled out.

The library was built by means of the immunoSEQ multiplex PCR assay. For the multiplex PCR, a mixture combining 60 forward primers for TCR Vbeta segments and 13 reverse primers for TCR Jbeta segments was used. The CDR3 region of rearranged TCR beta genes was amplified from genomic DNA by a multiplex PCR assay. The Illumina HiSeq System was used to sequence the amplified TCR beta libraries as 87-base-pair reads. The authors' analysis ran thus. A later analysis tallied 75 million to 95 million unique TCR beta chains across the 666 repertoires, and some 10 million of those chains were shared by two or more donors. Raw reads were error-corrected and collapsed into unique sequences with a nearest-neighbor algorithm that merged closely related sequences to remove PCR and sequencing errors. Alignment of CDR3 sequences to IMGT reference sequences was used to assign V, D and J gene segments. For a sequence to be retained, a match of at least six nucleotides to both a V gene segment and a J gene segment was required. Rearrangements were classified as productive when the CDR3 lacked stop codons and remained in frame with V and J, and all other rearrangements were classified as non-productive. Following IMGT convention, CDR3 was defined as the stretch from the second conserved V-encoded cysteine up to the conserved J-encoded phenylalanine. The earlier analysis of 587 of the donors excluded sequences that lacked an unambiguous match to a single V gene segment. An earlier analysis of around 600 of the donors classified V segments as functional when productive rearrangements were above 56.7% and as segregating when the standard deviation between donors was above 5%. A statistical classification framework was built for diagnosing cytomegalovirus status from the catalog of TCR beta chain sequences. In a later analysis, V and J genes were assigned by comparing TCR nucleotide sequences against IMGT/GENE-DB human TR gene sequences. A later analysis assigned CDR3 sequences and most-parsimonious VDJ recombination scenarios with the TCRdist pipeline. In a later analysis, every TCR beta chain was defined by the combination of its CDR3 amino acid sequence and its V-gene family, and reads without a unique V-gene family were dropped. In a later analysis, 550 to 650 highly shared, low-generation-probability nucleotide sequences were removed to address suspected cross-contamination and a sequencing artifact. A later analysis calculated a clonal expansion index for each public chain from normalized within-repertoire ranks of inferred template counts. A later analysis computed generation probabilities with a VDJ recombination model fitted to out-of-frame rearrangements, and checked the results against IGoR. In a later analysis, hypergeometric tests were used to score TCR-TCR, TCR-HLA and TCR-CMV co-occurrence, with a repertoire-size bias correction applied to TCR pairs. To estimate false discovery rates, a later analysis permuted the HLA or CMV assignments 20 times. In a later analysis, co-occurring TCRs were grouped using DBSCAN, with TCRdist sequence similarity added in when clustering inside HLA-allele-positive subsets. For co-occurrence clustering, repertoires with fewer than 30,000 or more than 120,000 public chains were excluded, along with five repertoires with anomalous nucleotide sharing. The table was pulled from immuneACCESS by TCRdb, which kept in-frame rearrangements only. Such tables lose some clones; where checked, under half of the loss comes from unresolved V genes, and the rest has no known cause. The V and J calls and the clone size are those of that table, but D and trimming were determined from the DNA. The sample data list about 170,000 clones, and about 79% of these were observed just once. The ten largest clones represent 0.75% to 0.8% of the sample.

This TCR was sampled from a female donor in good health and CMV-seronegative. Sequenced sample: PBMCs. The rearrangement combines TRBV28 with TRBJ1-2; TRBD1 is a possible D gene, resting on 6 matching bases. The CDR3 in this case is CASSGSGGFKGGYGYTF. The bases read TGTGCCAGCAGTGGCTCGGGGGGATTCAAGGGGGGTTATGGCTACACCTTC.